The T cell receptor (beta chain) described here comes from a study of radiotherapy plus CTLA-4 blockade in lung cancer. Study outcomes and limitations: The authors reported that early blood T cell clone dynamics, with interferon-beta, best predicted response.

As to this clone: Its matching antigen is unknown.

This CDR3 is built from 14 residues. With 9 bases removed from V and 2 bases from J, the gap between germline ends came to 14 bases. Germline-derived CDR1 and CDR2 are LGHNT and FRNRAP. Libraries were prepared by immunoSEQ multiplex PCR; TCRdb keeps only in-frame clonotypes and omits some of them. The sample carries 35,000 to 45,000 clones, roughly 67% recorded once. Focal radiation plus CTLA-4 blockade with ipilimumab was given to patients with chemo-refractory metastatic non-small-cell lung cancer. The chain is built from TRBV12-5 and TRBJ2-1; tentative D call: TRBD2 (5 bases). This TCR was recovered from a human donor with non-small cell lung cancer who had a partial response to radiotherapy plus ipilimumab. The sequenced sample was peripheral blood, obtained from a patient treated with radiotherapy plus ipilimumab. The DNA for the CDR3 is TGTGCTAGCTCGAGCGGTGGCCCCTACAATGAGCAGTTCTTC. Translated, it gives CASSSGGPYNEQFF.